This TCR beta chain was captured in a study of blood T cell repertoires in COVID-19. The germline CDR1 and CDR2 sequences are SGHTA and FQGNSA. V lost 5 bases, J lost 8 bases, and 8 bases stayed unmatched. This CDR3 has 14 residues. In the original processing: Reference gene primers were amplified, and this amplification served to estimate nucleated cell counts. Generated by immunoSEQ multiplex PCR, the TCRdb table keeps only in-frame clones and is missing some. The D gene and trimming were derived from the DNA, and the V and J assignments and clone size from that table. The repertoire holds tens of thousands of clones, with roughly three quarters as singletons.

The chain joins TRBV7-2 to TRBJ1-4; TRBD1 matches at 7 bases. The clonotype originates from a man aged 55 to 69 with acute or convalescent COVID-19. Sequenced sample: peripheral blood. The CDR3 bases are TGTGCCAGCAGCCTCGACAGGGTGGGGGAAAAACTGTTTTTT. It yields the protein CASSLDRVGEKLFF.